The 19 T cell receptor beta chains reported below all come from one sample, sequenced in a study of blood T cell repertoires in COVID-19 (dated by TCRdb to about 2020). The library was obtained by the immunoSEQ multiplex PCR assay. What TCRdb holds here is the immuneACCESS table cut down to in-frame rearrangements. Part of the clones is not present; checked against another copy, under half of the missing clones reflect an unresolved V gene, and the others are unexplained. The sample table contains 150,000 to 200,000 clones; only one count was recorded for over 75% of them. Jointly, the top ten make up approximately 9.4% of the sample. Sequenced sample: PBMCs or T cells enriched from blood (not recorded which). The receptors here all came from a young woman who had recovered from COVID-19.

V is TRBV29-1 and J is TRBJ2-7; TRBD1 matches 8 bases. Trimming at V came to 7 bases and at J to 1 base, leaving 6 bases not matched to a gene. This CDR3 is built from 13 residues. Germline-derived CDR1 and CDR2 are SQVTM and ANQGSEA. The DNA of the CDR3 is TGCAGCGCAAACAGGGGGAGATCCTACGAGCAGTACTTC. As protein: CSANRGRSYEQYF.

The CDR3: CASSGRASGVWADTQYF. For the CDR3, the DNA is TGTGCCAGCAGCGGGCGGGCTAGCGGTGTCTGGGCAGATACGCAGTATTTT. This rearrangement joins TRBV7-6 to TRBJ2-3, with 7 bases aligning to TRBD2. Germline V gives CDR1 SGHVS, CDR2 FNYEAQ. The CDR3 is made up of 17 amino acids. V dropped 5 bases and J dropped 4; count of bases not matched to a gene: 15. The whole variable domain, remainder taken from reference TRBV7-6 and TRBJ2-3, is GAGVSQSPRYKVTKRGQDVALRCDPISGHVSLYWYRQALGQGPEFLTYFNYEAQQDKSGLPNDRFSAERPEGSISTLTIQRTEQRDSAMYRCASSGRASGVWADTQYFGPGTRLTVL.

The count of this clone is one. The rearrangement uses TRBV19 and TRBJ1-1; D is unclear. V dropped 3 bases and J dropped 3 bases, with 17 bases sitting between them. The germline V gene has CDR1 LNHDA and CDR2 SQIVND (reference sequence). The CDR3 runs 16 residues. CDR3 residues: CASSIESGFSYTEAFF. CDR3 bases: TGTGCCAGTAGTATTGAGTCGGGGTTTAGTTACACTGAAGCTTTCTTT.

The rearrangement joins TRBV11-1 to TRBJ2-7, with D unclear. This CDR3 comprises 13 residues. Trimming took 4 bases from V and 0 from J, leaving 7 bases between them. Per the germline V gene, CDR1 is SGHAT and CDR2 is FQDESV (reference sequence). CDR3 in DNA: TGTGCCAGCAGCTACTTCGTCTCCTACGAGCAGTACTTC. Translation gives CASSYFVSYEQYF.

The chain recombines TRBV27 with TRBJ2-6; no clear D gene. CDR1 MNHEY and CDR2 SMNVEV come from the germline V gene (reference sequence). This CDR3 comprises 20 residues. V dropped 7 bases and J dropped 0 bases, with 25 bases sitting between them. CDR3 nucleotide sequence: TGTGCCAGCACCCTCACTTCAGGCAGGTCTATTTCCTCTGGGGCCAACGTCCTGACTTTC. Encoded protein: CASTLTSGRSISSGANVLTF.

This rearrangement joins TRBV5-1 to TRBJ2-3, with unresolved D. CDR1 is SGHRS, CDR2 YFSETQ, per germline. This CDR3 region has 14 residues. V lost 1 base and J lost 0, with 6 bases in between. CDR3 sequence: CASSLHSSTDTQYF. DNA of the CDR3: TGCGCCAGCAGCTTGCACTCTAGCACAGATACGCAGTATTTT.

The chain links TRBV19 to TRBJ2-7; 7 bases line up with TRBD2. Germline-derived CDR1 and CDR2 are LNHDA and SQIVND (reference sequence). The CDR3 loop spans 15 amino acids. With 3 bases clipped from V and 0 bases from J, the junction kept 5 bases outside the gene matches. The CDR3 bases are TGTGCCAGTAGTATCCTAGCGGAGAGCTCCTACGAGCAGTACTTC. This translates into CASSILAESSYEQYF.

The rearrangement uses TRBV6-2 or TRBV6-3 and TRBJ2-1, with 9 bases fitting TRBD2. The germline gives CDR1 MNHEY, CDR2 SVGEGT. The V gene end was trimmed by 2 bases and the J gene end by 6 bases; junction bases not matched to a gene: 8. This CDR3 is built from 16 residues. The CDR3 DNA reads TGTGCCAGCAGTTACCGGCGGGGGGGCTTCTTCAATGAGCAGTTCTTC. The encoded protein is CASSYRRGGFFNEQFF.

This sequence joins TRBV20-1 and TRBJ2-1; TRBD2 aligns across 7 bases. The CDR3 runs 14 residues. V shed 3 bases, J shed 5 bases, and the junction held 7 bases outside the gene matches. Germline CDR1 and CDR2: DFQATT and SNEGSKA (reference sequence). This chain's CDR3 is CSASRAGPNNEQFF. As DNA, the CDR3 is TGCAGTGCTAGTCGAGCGGGGCCAAACAATGAGCAGTTCTTC.

The CDR3 region has the DNA TGTGCCAGCAGCTTATCCGACAGCACTGAAGCTTTCTTT. It specifies CASSLSDSTEAFF. The chain is built from TRBV11-2 and TRBJ1-1, with TRBD1 as a possible D gene (5 bases). CDR3 length equals 13 residues. Germline V gives CDR1 SGHAT, CDR2 FQNNGV. V was cut by 2 bases and J by 4 bases, with 8 bases left in between. Full variable domain (outside the CDR3, taken from reference TRBV11-2 and TRBJ1-1): EAGVAQSPRYKIIEKRQSVAFWCNPISGHATLYWYQQILGQGPKLLIQFQNNGVVDDSQLPKDRFSAERLKGVDSTLKIQPAKLEDSAVYLCASSLSDSTEAFFGQGTRLTVV.

V gene TRBV28 combines with J gene TRBJ2-7; D is possibly TRBD2 (6 bases). Germline V CDR1 and CDR2: MDHEN, SYDVKM. CDR3 length: 16 amino acids. Between the trimmed V and J ends, which lost 0 bases and 3 bases, there was a span of 15 bases. CDR3 nucleotide sequence: TGTGCCAGCAGTTTATGGGGGCAGGGAGGATACTACGAGCAGTACTTC. Encoded protein: CASSLWGQGGYYEQYF.

The gene calls are TRBV7-2 and TRBJ2-7; 13 positions agree with TRBD2. The germline V gene encodes CDR1 SGHTA and CDR2 FQGNSA. V shed 1 base and J 4 bases; nucleotides not matched to a gene: 4. The CDR3 totals 16 residues. CDR3 protein: CASSLGLLAGGYEQYF. The CDR3 DNA sequence: TGTGCCAGCAGCTTAGGTCTACTAGCGGGGGGGTACGAGCAGTACTTC.

This chain connects TRBV5-1 to TRBJ2-7, with TRBD1 identical over 9 bases. The trim removed 2 bases at V and 1 base at J, leaving 7 bases unmatched. CDR3 size: 16 residues. Germline loops: CDR1 SGHRS, CDR2 YFSETQ. CDR3 DNA: TGCGCCAGCAGCTTTCCGGGGGACAGGGTATCCTACGAGCAGTACTTC. This gives the protein CASSFPGDRVSYEQYF.

This chain uses TRBV3-1 (or the pseudogene TRBV3-2) with TRBJ1-1; the D is unclear. The CDR3 contains 16 residues. Trimming removed 4 bases at V and 5 bases at J, with 20 bases between. Germline V gene sequence: CDR1 LGHDT, CDR2 YNNKEL (reference sequence). CDR3 DNA sequence: TGTGCCAGCAGCCCGCGCACCCTTTTGACTGGGACTGAAGCTTTCTTT. The encoded protein is CASSPRTLLTGTEAFF.

This clone came up once. The chain carries TRBV30 and TRBJ1-6; TRBD1 aligns across 10 bases. The CDR3 consists of 15 residues. Germline trimming cut 3 bases from V and 16 bases from J; bases unmatched to any gene: 15. From germline, CDR1 is GTSNPN and CDR2 SVGIG (reference sequence). Here the CDR3 DNA reads TGTGCCTGGAGCTCAATCCCCGGGACAGGGGCTTTACTCCACTTT. Protein: CAWSSIPGTGALLHF.

This chain uses TRBV2 with TRBJ1-5; D is possibly TRBD1 (5 bases). With 3 bases removed from V and 3 bases from J, the gap between germline ends came to 9 bases. From germline, CDR1 is SNHLY and CDR2 FYNNEI. CDR3 length: 14 residues. CDR3 protein: CASSEEGNNQPQHF. In DNA, the CDR3 is TGTGCCAGCAGTGAGGAGGGGAACAATCAGCCCCAGCATTTT.

This chain links TRBV6-5 with TRBJ2-1; D may be TRBD1 (5 bases). Germline V CDR1 and CDR2: MNHEY, SVGAGI. Trimming removed 9 bases at V and 10 bases at J, with 19 bases between. CDR3 length: 13 amino acids. CDR3 protein: CASVNGALGEQFF. The CDR3 DNA follows: TGTGCCAGTGTAAATGGGGCCCTCGGGGAGCAGTTCTTC.

This rearrangement joins TRBV28 to TRBJ1-2, with TRBD1 matching 7 bases. This CDR3 spans 14 amino acids. The V gene end was trimmed by 5 bases and the J gene end by 4 bases; junction bases not matched to a gene: 7. CDR1 and CDR2 (germline): MDHEN, SYDVKM. The CDR3 DNA follows: TGTGCCAGCAGTCTCGGGACAGCCATCTATGGCTACACCTTC. It translates to CASSLGTAIYGYTF.

Here the CDR3 reads CAAGEGPGGETQYF. DNA for the CDR3: TGTGCCGCTGGGGAGGGCCCTGGTGGAGAGACCCAGTACTTC. The rearrangement links TRBV30 to TRBJ2-5; 7 bases map to TRBD2. CDR1 GTSNPN and CDR2 SVGIG come from the germline V gene (reference sequence). The CDR3 runs to 14 residues. J lost 4 bases, V lost 8 bases, and 13 bases had no gene match. Together with reference TRBV30 and TRBJ2-5, the CDR3 gives the full variable domain: SQTIHQWPATLVQPVGSPLSLECTVEGTSNPNLYWYRQAAGRGLQLLFYSVGIGQISSEVPQNLSASRPQDRQFILSSKKLLLSDSGFYLCAAGEGPGGETQYFGPGTRLLVL.